These 31 T cell receptor beta chains came from one sample sequenced in a study of T cells after yellow fever vaccination. Via MiXCR, TCRdb re-called the 5' RACE reads, giving one row per CDR3 protein. The table records around 330,000 distinct CDR3 sequences, roughly 4% of them present only once. Here the sequenced sample was PBMCs, taken on the day of the yellow fever booster vaccination. These receptors were collected from a man younger than 35 who received the YFV17D yellow fever vaccine.

Ten or more counts support this clonotype. CDR3 loop: CASIATPIGLPQHF. The CDR3 coding sequence is TGTGCCAGCATCGCAACCCCGATAGGGCTGCCCCAGCATTTT. The rearrangement links TRBV28 to TRBJ1-5, with unresolved D. V lost 7 bases and J lost 9, with 19 bases in between. Looked up from germline, CDR1 is MDHEN and CDR2 is SYDVKM. The CDR3 has 14 amino acids.

This clonotype has at least ten counts. This rearrangement joins TRBV5-6 to TRBJ1-1; 7 bases match TRBD1. The CDR3 spans 16 residues. Unmatched junction bases numbered 14, after V lost 3 bases and J lost 6 bases. In germline, CDR1 is SGHDT, CDR2 YYEEEE. Here the CDR3 reads CASSYPSGGRGAEAFF. CDR3 nucleotide sequence: TGTGCCAGCAGCTACCCGTCAGGGGGGCGCGGTGCTGAAGCTTTCTTT.

The chain joins TRBV6-5 to TRBJ2-7; D may be TRBD1 (6 bases). The V gene's germline CDR1 is MNHEY and CDR2 SVGAGI. The CDR3 runs 15 residues. The V end lost 2 bases, the J end lost 2 bases, and 13 bases lay between the germline ends. CDR3 residues: CASSYSRDITYEQYF. In DNA form, the CDR3 reads TGTGCCAGCAGTTACAGTCGGGACATCACCTACGAGCAGTACTTC.

Many counts were recorded for this clonotype. The chain uses TRBV10-2 and TRBJ1-1, with a weak D call TRBD1 (5 bases). Germline CDR1 WSHSY, CDR2 SAAADI. The CDR3 contains 15 residues. Trimming took 3 bases from V and 1 from J, leaving 12 bases between them. CDR3 protein: CASSDQGAGNTEAFF. The CDR3 DNA is TGCGCCAGCAGTGATCAGGGCGCGGGGAACACTGAAGCTTTCTTT.

CDR3 protein: CASSQGVPGGIYNEQFF. Here the CDR3 DNA reads TGCGCCAGCAGCCAAGGGGTCCCAGGGGGCATCTACAATGAGCAGTTCTTC. V usage is TRBV4-1 and J usage is TRBJ2-1, with TRBD1 matching over 8 bases. This CDR3 has 17 residues. Trimming took 1 base from V and 3 from J; bases not matched to a gene: 8. Germline-derived CDR1 and CDR2 are MGHRA and YSYEKL.

This clonotype was detected ten times or more. The V call is TRBV11-2, the J call TRBJ2-5; 12 bases are a match to TRBD2. V lost 5 bases and J lost 5; bases outside the gene matches: 3. The germline gives CDR1 SGHAT, CDR2 FQNNGV. The CDR3 is 14 residues long. CDR3 bases: TGTGCCAGCAGCCCGACTAGCGGGGGCGAGACCCAGTACTTC. Residues: CASSPTSGGETQYF.

At least ten counts were recorded for this clonotype. V and J are TRBV27 and TRBJ2-1; D gene unclear. The germline V gene encodes CDR1 MNHEY and CDR2 SMNVEV (reference sequence). The V end lost 6 bases, the J end lost 13 bases, and 10 bases lay between the germline ends. The CDR3 runs to 10 residues. The chain's CDR3 is CASSHPFQFF. The CDR3 DNA sequence: TGTGCCAGCAGCCATCCCTTTCAGTTCTTC.

Notes on this clonotype: A much larger clonotype is one base distant, so this may be a read error. In nucleotides, the CDR3 is TGTGCCAGCAGCGATACCCACACCTGGGCTTTCACAGATACGCAGTATTTT. Amino acids: CASSDTHTWAFTDTQYF. The chain uses TRBV11-2 and TRBJ2-3; no reliable D call. The CDR3 extends over 17 amino acids. Germline CDR1 and CDR2: SGHAT and FQNNGV. Trimming cost V 5 bases and J 2 bases, with 20 bases left between them.

This clonotype was observed many times. V gene TRBV5-5 combines with J gene TRBJ2-2; 12 bases match TRBD1. With V trimmed by 3 bases and J by 6 bases, 15 bases remained unmatched. This CDR3 region has 19 residues. In germline, CDR1 is SGHKS, CDR2 YYEKEE (reference sequence). The CDR3 region has the DNA TGTGCCAGCAGCTCCCGGGACAGGGGGCTAGCGCTTGGCGCCGGGGAGCTGTTTTTT. This sequence encodes CASSSRDRGLALGAGELFF.

This clonotype was found many times. The CDR3 sequence: CASSQDDAASGEKLFF. The CDR3 DNA reads TGCGCCAGCAGCCAAGACGACGCAGCCTCTGGTGAAAAACTGTTTTTT. The chain combines TRBV4-1 with TRBJ1-4; D uncertain. With 0 bases removed from V and 7 bases from J, the gap between germline ends came to 15 bases. CDR3 size: 16 residues. Germline V gives CDR1 MGHRA, CDR2 YSYEKL.

The chain couples TRBV4-1 to TRBJ2-7; 8 bases align to TRBD2. The length of the CDR3 is 13 residues. CDR1 and CDR2 (germline): MGHRA, YSYEKL. With 8 bases clipped from V and 4 bases from J, the junction kept 7 bases outside the gene matches. CDR3 loop: CASSLRGGYEQYV. CDR3 DNA: TGCGCCAGCTCACTCCGGGGGGGATACGAGCAGTACGTC.

This clonotype was detected many times. V usage is TRBV12-3 or TRBV12-4 and J usage is TRBJ2-2, with D unresolved. This CDR3 has 12 residues. V lost 6 bases and J lost 7, with 9 bases in between. CDR3 sequence (DNA): TGTGCCAGCAGCTCCTGGGTCGGGGAGCTGTTTTTT. As protein: CASSSWVGELFF.

There are many counts of this clonotype. The J gene is TRBJ2-7, the V gene TRBV5-1, with D perhaps TRBD1 (6 bases). Looked up from germline, CDR1 is SGHRS and CDR2 is YFSETQ. Trimming pared 4 bases from V and 2 bases from J, leaving 13 bases between. The CDR3 covers 14 residues. CDR3 in amino acids: CASSHTGNAYEQYV. In DNA, the CDR3 is TGCGCCAGCAGCCATACAGGGAATGCCTACGAGCAGTACGTC.

This clonotype has only a few counts. This rearrangement joins TRBV23-1 to TRBJ1-2, with D possibly matching TRBD1 (6 bases). TRBV23-1 is identified as an open reading frame with a role that is uncertain. This CDR3 contains 15 residues. Deletions cut 3 bases from V and 0 bases from J, with 11 bases between. This CDR3 reads CASSHPQGPNYGYTF. Written as DNA, the CDR3 is TGCGCCAGCAGTCATCCACAGGGCCCTAACTATGGCTACACCTTC.

On this clonotype itself: A read error may produce the germline difference seen at one junction end. In nucleotides, the CDR3 is TGCGCCAGCAGCTTGAAGGGAAACACCTTATATTTT. Translating gives CASSLKGNTLYF. The chain is built from TRBV5-1 and TRBJ1-3; D not certain. CDR1 SGHRS and CDR2 YFSETQ come from the germline V gene. The CDR3 is 12 residues long.

The sample holds many counts of this clonotype. J is TRBJ1-1 and V is TRBV4-1; TRBD1 aligns across 7 bases. V dropped 2 bases and J dropped 4; count of bases not matched to a gene: 7. CDR3 length: 15 amino acids. Germline CDR1 MGHRA, CDR2 YSYEKL. The chain's CDR3 is CASSQSTGMVTEAFF. CDR3 bases: TGCGCCAGCAGCCAATCGACAGGGATGGTCACTGAAGCTTTCTTT.

This clonotype was detected ten times or more. The V gene is TRBV5-1, the J gene TRBJ2-1; D might be TRBD1 (5 bases). The CDR3 loop spans 15 amino acids. Germline-derived CDR1 and CDR2 are SGHRS and YFSETQ. Trimming left V 0 bases short and J 2 bases short, with 9 bases between. CDR3: CASSLGQTAYNEQFF. The CDR3 bases are TGCGCCAGCAGCTTGGGACAGACCGCCTACAATGAGCAGTTCTTC.

The rearrangement joins TRBV4-1 to TRBJ2-5, with 7 bases that match TRBD1. This CDR3 region has 15 residues. The V and J ends lost 4 bases and 1 base, in that order; junction bases with no gene match: 6. In germline, CDR1 is MGHRA, CDR2 YSYEKL. CDR3 sequence: CASSPRDSSQETQYF. In DNA form, the CDR3 reads TGCGCCAGCAGCCCCCGGGACAGTTCCCAAGAGACCCAGTACTTC.

This clonotype was found many times. J is TRBJ1-2 and V is TRBV5-1; no clear D gene. Trimming left V 0 bases short and J 4 bases short, with 16 bases between. CDR1 SGHRS and CDR2 YFSETQ come from the germline V gene. CDR3 length: 16 residues. The CDR3 DNA reads TGCGCCAGCAGCTTGGACGTTTCGAAACCCTCCTATGGCTACACCTTC. It is translated as CASSLDVSKPSYGYTF.

This clonotype was detected only a few times. V and J are TRBV5-1 and TRBJ1-1, with TRBD1 matching 7 bases. Germline lookup yields CDR1 SGHRS and CDR2 YFSETQ. Trimming at V came to 4 bases and at J to 4 bases, leaving 7 bases not matched to a gene. The CDR3 consists of 14 residues. The CDR3 region has the DNA TGCGCCAGCAGCCCCGGGGACAGATCCACTGAAGCTTTCTTT. Translated, it gives CASSPGDRSTEAFF.

This chain connects TRBV20-1 to TRBJ2-5; tentatively, D is TRBD2 (5 bases). Germline V lookup: CDR1 DFQATT, CDR2 SNEGSKA (reference sequence). V gave up 6 bases and J gave up 5 bases, with 22 bases separating them. The CDR3 loop spans 15 amino acids. CDR3 sequence: CSAGISRISSETQYF. CDR3 nucleotides: TGCAGTGCCGGGATATCGAGGATATCCTCCGAGACCCAGTACTTC.

This clonotype was recorded a few times. This chain connects TRBV5-1 to TRBJ2-1; 7 nucleotides align to TRBD2. Germline V lookup: CDR1 SGHRS, CDR2 YFSETQ. The junction had 2 bases not matched to a gene; V was cut back by 4 bases and J by 10 bases. There are 11 residues in the CDR3. The CDR3 DNA reads as TGCGCCAGCAGCATACTAGCGGAGCAGTTCTTC. Translating it yields CASSILAEQFF.

The chain employs TRBV6-4 and TRBJ2-1; possibly TRBD2 for D (5 bases). CDR3 length: 13 amino acids. Looked up from germline, CDR1 is MRHNA and CDR2 is SNTAGT. V was cut by 3 bases and J by 6 bases, with 9 bases left in between. CDR3 protein: CASSERASNEQFF. CDR3 bases: TGTGCCAGCAGTGAGCGGGCCAGCAATGAGCAGTTCTTC.

The rearrangement joins TRBV11-3 to TRBJ2-1, with D possibly TRBD2 on 6 matching bases. Germline loops: CDR1 SGHNT, CDR2 YENEEA. The CDR3 loop spans 15 amino acids. The V end lost 5 bases, the J end lost 2 bases, and 13 bases lay between the germline ends. DNA of the CDR3: TGTGCCAGCAGCACCCGGGACTCCACCTACAATGAGCAGTTCTTC. Translating gives CASSTRDSTYNEQFF.

This clonotype was picked up a small number of times. The genes are TRBV6-5 and TRBJ1-2, with 8 bases fitting TRBD1. The V and J ends lost 5 bases and 5 bases, in that order; junction bases with no gene match: 10. Germline V gene data show CDR1 as MNHEY and CDR2 as SVGAGI. The CDR3 consists of 15 residues. For the CDR3, the DNA is TGTGCCAGCAGTAGGGACGTGACAGGGGCTTATGGCTACACCTTC. Translated, it gives CASSRDVTGAYGYTF.

The V gene is TRBV10-3, the J gene TRBJ1-1; no definite D call. V shed 6 bases and J shed 2 bases, with 10 bases lying between them. Germline V CDR1 and CDR2: ENHRY, SYGVKD. This CDR3 is built from 13 residues. CDR3 nucleotide sequence: TGTGCCATCAGAAAGGACTTAAACACTGAAGCTTTCTTT. Amino acid sequence: CAIRKDLNTEAFF.

This clonotype was seen repeatedly, ten times or more. The chain couples TRBV3-1 to TRBJ2-5; TRBD1 or TRBD2 may be the D gene (6 bases each). CDR3 size: 16 residues. Germline CDR1 reads LGHDT; CDR2 reads YNNKEL (reference sequence). With 0 bases removed from V and 5 bases from J, the gap between germline ends came to 16 bases. This CDR3 reads CASSQDYGGGGETQYF. The CDR3 region has the DNA TGTGCCAGCAGCCAAGACTACGGAGGAGGGGGGGAGACCCAGTACTTC.

The genes are TRBV5-5 and TRBJ2-5; a weak D match, TRBD2 (5 bases). CDR3 length: 16 amino acids. Deletions cut 0 bases from V and 0 bases from J, with 12 bases between. Looked up from germline, CDR1 is SGHKS and CDR2 is YYEKEE (reference sequence). The CDR3 is CASSLAADLYQETQYF. The CDR3 bases are TGTGCCAGCAGCTTGGCAGCGGATCTTTACCAAGAGACCCAGTACTTC.

This clonotype came up many times. V and J are TRBV29-1 and TRBJ2-5; the match to TRBD2 covers 8 bases. The germline CDR1 and CDR2 sequences are SQVTM and ANQGSEA. Germline trimming cut 3 bases from V and 2 bases from J; bases unmatched to any gene: 8. The CDR3 runs 15 residues. CDR3 residues: CSVERSGGYQETQYF. The CDR3 nucleotides read TGCAGCGTTGAGAGGAGCGGGGGCTATCAAGAGACCCAGTACTTC.

This clonotype was seen more than once but under ten times. The gene calls are TRBV20-1 and TRBJ2-3; D is unresolved. The V and J ends lost 3 bases and 2 bases respectively, with 9 bases between them. Per the germline V gene, CDR1 is DFQATT and CDR2 is SNEGSKA (reference sequence). CDR3 length: 13 amino acids. The chain's CDR3 is CSASQSLTDTQYF. The DNA of the CDR3 is TGCAGTGCTAGTCAGAGCCTCACAGATACGCAGTATTTT.

The chain has TRBV6-1 and TRBJ2-3; 7 bases are shared with TRBD1. The CDR3 covers 15 residues. V lost 6 bases to trimming and J lost 2 bases; unmatched junction nucleotides: 8. Germline assignment: CDR1 MNHNS and CDR2 SASEGT. CDR3: CASRTGLGDTDTQYF. In DNA, the CDR3 is TGTGCCAGCAGGACAGGGTTGGGGGACACAGATACGCAGTATTTT.